This is a list of T cell receptor beta chains from one sample in a study of beta chain bispecific antibodies for T cell cancers. Antigen specificity for these receptors is unknown. TCRdb called the 5' RACE reads again in MiXCR, with one record for every CDR3 protein. Among some 20,000 distinct CDR3 sequences listed, about 2% were seen once. The specimen comprised healthy donor T cells cultured with leukemia cells, sampled from a culture containing a bispecific antibody targeting TCR Vbeta12. The source of these receptors is a human donor in good health. Some clones in this sample may be carry-over from other donors' samples. The CDR3 runs from the conserved cysteine through the conserved F or W. The D gene is left open where the match is weak. Size tells how often a clone was seen (once, few, many) or the class of an expanded clone, and some rows leave it out.

>many|TRBV30|-|TRBJ2-3
TGTGCCTGGAGTGACGGTGGGGAGTTCACAGATACGCAGTATTTT
CAWSDGGEFTDTQYF
>many|TRBV27|TRBD1|TRBJ1-2
TGTGCCAGCAGTTTATCATACCATTTGACAGGGGGATATGGCTACACCTTC
CASSLSYHLTGGYGYTF
>many|TRBV7-2|-|TRBJ2-7
TGTGCCAGCAGCTCTCCTATGGGCTCCTACGAGCAGTACTTC
CASSSPMGSYEQYF
>-|TRBV19|TRBD2|TRBJ2-2
TGTGCCAGTAGTATCTCAGCGGGGGGACAAACCGGGGAGCTGTTTTTT
CASSISAGGQTGELFF
>many|TRBV2|-|TRBJ2-3
TGTGCCAGCAGCTCCCTGGGGAGCACAGATACGCAGTATTTT
CASSSLGSTDTQYF
>-|TRBV5-4|TRBD1|TRBJ1-5
TGTGCCAGCAGCCGGGACAGGGACCAGCCCCAGCATTTT
CASSRDRDQPQHF
>many|TRBV20-1|TRBD2|TRBJ2-7
TGCAGTGCCTATGAGCGGGGGGACGAGCAGTACTTC
CSAYERGDEQYF
>many|TRBV5-1|-|TRBJ2-7
TGCGCCAGCAGAGACAGGAACTCCTACGAGCAGTACTTC
CASRDRNSYEQYF
>many|TRBV20-1|-|TRBJ1-5
TGCAGTGCCTGGACAGACAATCAGCCCCAGCATTTT
CSAWTDNQPQHF
>many|TRBV6-1|-|TRBJ1-5
TGTGCCAGCAGTGGGAGCAATCAGCCCCAGCATTTT
CASSGSNQPQHF
>many|TRBV30|-|TRBJ2-1
TGTGCCTGCCGCCCCCAGCTTTCCTACAATGAGCAGTTCTTC
CACRPQLSYNEQFF
>many|TRBV7-6|TRBD1|TRBJ2-2
TGTGCCAGCACCCCCCGGACAGGGGACACCGGGGAGCTGTTTTTT
CASTPRTGDTGELFF
>many|TRBV5-1|TRBD2|TRBJ2-5
TGCGCCAGCAGCTTGTTGGCGGGGGGACTGGAGACCCAGTACTTC
CASSLLAGGLETQYF
>many|TRBV5-1|-|TRBJ2-2
TGCGCCAGCAGCTTGAGTCGGACCTTGAGCACGAACACCGGGGAGCTGTTTTTT
CASSLSRTLSTNTGELFF
>many|TRBV13|-|TRBJ2-7
TGTGCCAGCAGCCGAGAGGGGACCTACGAGCAGTACTTC
CASSREGTYEQYF
>few|TRBV19|TRBD1|TRBJ1-2
TGTGCCAGTAGTATCCCAGGGGGAAGATATGGCTACACCTTC
CASSIPGGRYGYTF
>-|TRBV6-1|-|TRBJ1-4
TGTGCCAGCAGTGAAGACCCGGGCTGGGGGGAAAAACTGTTTTTT
CASSEDPGWGEKLFF
>many|TRBV7-9|TRBD2|TRBJ2-5
TGTGCCAGCAGCTCTGGAAGCGGGGGGGCCAGAGAGACCCAGTACTTC
CASSSGSGGARETQYF
>many|TRBV12-3/TRBV12-4|-|TRBJ2-1
TGTGCCAGCAGTCTCCGGAATGAGCAGTTCTTC
CASSLRNEQFF
>-|TRBV20-1|TRBD1|TRBJ2-3
TGCAGTGCTAGAGATCCCCTGAGTCTAAAGACAGGGAGCCTCACAGATACGCAGTATTTT
CSARDPLSLKTGSLTDTQYF
>many|TRBV6-5|-|TRBJ1-2
TGTGCCAGCAGTTACTCGGGGGGCAGCTATGGCTACACCTTC
CASSYSGGSYGYTF
>many|TRBV4-2|-|TRBJ1-1
TGTGCCAGCAGCCAAGAAACGGGACCCCAAATGAACACTGAAGCTTTCTTT
CASSQETGPQMNTEAFF
>many|TRBV5-1|-|TRBJ2-3
TGCGCCAGCAGCCCCCCTACCACCACAGATACGCAGTATTTT
CASSPPTTTDTQYF
>medium-sized|TRBV5-1|-|TRBJ2-3
TGCGCCAGCAACCGTCAGGATAGCACAGATACGCAGTATTTT
CASNRQDSTDTQYF
>many|TRBV28|-|TRBJ1-2
TGTGCCAGCAGTTTATGGCCCGAGGGGACCCTGAACTATGGCTACACCTTC
CASSLWPEGTLNYGYTF
>many|TRBV7-6|-|TRBJ2-1
TGTGCCAGCAGCTTAGGGGAAGGGGGCTCCTACAATGAGCAGTTCTTC
CASSLGEGGSYNEQFF
>many|TRBV10-3|-|TRBJ2-2
TGTGCCATCAGTGACGAAGGCACCGGGGAGCTGTTTTTT
CAISDEGTGELFF
>medium-sized|TRBV9|-|TRBJ2-7
TGTGCCAGCAGCACCCGGGCAGGGAGTAACTACGAGCAGTACTTC
CASSTRAGSNYEQYF
>many|TRBV5-1|TRBD1|TRBJ1-2
TGCGCCAGCAGCACAGGTCCCGGGACAGGGTACTACTATGGCTACACCTTC
CASSTGPGTGYYYGYTF
>many|TRBV19|TRBD1|TRBJ1-2
TGTGCCAGTAGCACCGGGACAGGGGCTCTTGGCTACACCTTC
CASSTGTGALGYTF